This T cell receptor beta chain is from a study of blood T cell repertoires in COVID-19 (TCRdb year 2020). Study-wide context: Samples covering the acute and convalescent phases of COVID-19 were provided by collaborators in the United States, Italy and Spain. The material from the prospective study consisted of cDNA or gDNA derived from T cells, B-cell-depleted T cells, or PBMCs. The dataset comprised deeply sampled blood TCRbeta repertoires from subjects exposed to, actively infected with, or recovered from COVID-19. The repertoires were made available in a free public database intended to serve as a resource for research on the immune response to SARS-CoV-2. Samples were obtained from the ongoing ImmuneRACE study (first 160 participants) and from roughly 1,300 subjects provided by 6 global collaborators. Sample metadata almost always included a de-identified subject ID, COVID-19 status, age in years and sex. Where available, HLA class I and class II types were obtained from metadata supplied by the sample provider rather than from assay-based typing. What the research found in general, with its limitations: How much clinical and demographic metadata was included differed by source and by participant, and the metadata was provided uncurated.

Whole blood was collected in K2EDTA tubes by collaborating institutions according to the institutions' own protocols. For TCRbeta analysis, collaborators shipped samples as frozen whole blood, isolated PBMCs, or DNA extracted from either of those sample types. As regards this clone: No antigen is known for it. Per-nucleotide qualities are absent, and no much larger clonotype sits a single base away.

TCRbeta CDR3 regions were amplified from genomic DNA by means of the immunoSEQ Assay, a bias-controlled multiplex PCR. The study's own analysis went as follows. The number of nucleated cells in each sample was estimated by amplification of reference gene primers within the assay. To quantify the absolute abundance of each unique TCRbeta CDR3 rearrangement, sequence reads were collapsed and filtered. For each sample, productive Simpson clonality was calculated by taking the square root of Simpson's diversity index across productive rearrangements. TCRdb's version of the immuneACCESS table is confined to in-frame rearrangements and falls short of the full clone set. An unresolved V gene accounts for under half of the shortfall where checked; the remainder is of unknown origin. The V and J calls and clone size were taken over from that table, and D and trimming were inferred from the DNA. This sample is represented by about 95,000 clones; about 85% of them were singletons. Jointly, the top ten make up 25% of the sample.

The TCR comes from a man older than 75 with active or convalescent COVID-19. The source material was peripheral blood.

In nucleotides, the sequence is TGCGCCAGCAGCCAAGACTCGCCAGGGGACGGTACCTCTGGGGCCAACGTCCTGACTTTC. The resulting protein is CASSQDSPGDGTSGANVLTF. The rearrangement joined TRBV4-1 to TRBJ2-6; TRBD1 is a possible D gene, resting on 6 matching bases. V is shortened by 0 bases, J by 0 bases, and the region joining them spans 18 bases. As encoded in the germline V gene, CDR1 is MGHRA while CDR2 is YSYEKL. There are 20 amino acids in the CDR3, from cysteine to phenylalanine inclusive. Only the CDR3 portion is preserved as DNA: 60 bases, with reading frame beginning at the first base.